Following are 14 T cell receptor beta chains from one sample sequenced in a study of T cells in Graves' hyperthyroidism and ophthalmopathy. Template material for amplifying TCR beta CDR3 regions consisted of RNA transcripts. HTBI primers were the set used in a first-round RT-PCR of the TCR CDR3. TCRdb passed the multiplex PCR reads through MiXCR, listing each CDR3 protein once. The sample shows roughly 570,000 distinct CDR3 sequences, around 45% of them seen only once. What was sequenced was peripheral blood or thyroid tissue (not recorded which). The receptors were sampled from a woman between 18 and 30 years old with Graves' hyperthyroidism.

Worth noting for this clonotype: At one of its ends the junction is not consistent with the germline gene, which may arise from a read error. The J gene is TRBJ1-5, the V gene TRBV11-1; D is unclear. This CDR3 comprises 13 residues. Germline V gene data show CDR1 as SGHAT and CDR2 as FQDESV (reference sequence). This CDR3 is CASSQVGGQPQHF. CDR3 nucleotides: TGCGCCAGCAGCCAAGTTGGAGGTCAGCCCCAGCATTTT.

This clonotype occurred many times. The CDR3 spells CASSLQVAYEQYF. Here the CDR3 DNA reads TGTGCCAGCAGTTTACAGGTAGCTTACGAGCAGTACTTC. The rearrangement links TRBV12-3 or TRBV12-4 to TRBJ2-7; D ambiguous. The CDR3 is 13 residues long. V shed 2 bases and J shed 4 bases, with 9 bases lying between them.

V is TRBV29-1 and J is TRBJ1-2; D uncertain. CDR3 size: 11 residues. In germline, CDR1 is SQVTM, CDR2 ANQGSEA. The germline V and J ends were trimmed by 6 bases and 2 bases, with 7 bases remaining between them. The CDR3 DNA reads as TGCAGCGTCGGACCGAACTATGGCTACACCTTC. The encoded protein is CSVGPNYGYTF.

This clonotype was recorded at least ten times. The rearrangement uses TRBV5-1 and TRBJ1-1; D is undetermined. CDR3 length equals 13 residues. Trimming stripped 0 bases from V and 1 base from J, with 4 bases between. Germline-derived CDR1 and CDR2 are SGHRS and YFSETQ. The CDR3 DNA reads as TGCGCCAGCAGCTTGGACAGGAACACTGAAGCTTTCTTT. This encodes CASSLDRNTEAFF.

This clonotype turned up a few times. The gene calls are TRBV24-1 and TRBJ2-2, with D unclear. The CDR3 contains 11 residues. Trimming left V 7 bases short and J 8 bases short, with 7 bases between. CDR1 and CDR2 from the germline V gene are KGHDR and SFDVKD. This chain's CDR3 is CATSASGELFF. In DNA form, the CDR3 reads TGTGCCACCAGCGCCTCAGGGGAGCTGTTTTTT.

The V call is TRBV6-6, the J call TRBJ2-7, with TRBD2 matching 7 bases. Germline V CDR1 and CDR2: MNHNY, SVGAGI (reference sequence). This CDR3 region has 13 residues. J gave up 3 bases and V 7 bases, and 6 bases lay outside the gene matches. DNA of the CDR3: TGTGCCAGCACGGGCGGGGGAGACTACGAGCAGTACTTC. Protein: CASTGGGDYEQYF.

Of note for this clonotype: Being one base from a much bigger clone, this may be a read error. The V gene is TRBV6-4, the J gene TRBJ1-1; D is undetermined. The CDR3 spans 13 residues. V was trimmed by 5 bases and J by 4 bases, leaving 11 bases between them. Looked up from germline, CDR1 is MRHNA and CDR2 is SNTAGT. The CDR3 sequence: CASSYIQVTEAFF. The CDR3 DNA reads TGTGCCAGCAGTTACATTCAGGTCACTGAAGCTTTCTTT.

This clonotype was recorded a few times. The V gene is TRBV2, the J gene TRBJ2-1; 8 bases map to TRBD2. Trimming at V came to 8 bases and at J to 7 bases, leaving 16 bases not matched to a gene. Germline assignment: CDR1 SNHLY and CDR2 FYNNEI. The CDR3 is 16 amino acids. The CDR3: CASRDLAGGDMNEQFF. The CDR3 region has the DNA TGTGCCAGCCGGGATTTGGCGGGGGGCGATATGAATGAGCAGTTCTTC.

The V and J genes are TRBV11-2 and TRBJ1-2; D uncertain. The last part of the DNA fits TRBJ2-1 better; the J call may be wrong. The germline V gene has CDR1 SGHAT and CDR2 FQNNGV. The CDR3 extends over 14 amino acids. The CDR3 loop is CASSLDYSNNEQFF. The CDR3 nucleotides are TGTGCCAGCAGCTTAGATTACAGCAACAATGAGCAGTTCTTC.

In its sample, this clonotype was seen many times. As DNA, the CDR3 is TGCAGCGTTAGGACGGAGAACACTGAAGCTTTCTTT. It is translated as CSVRTENTEAFF. The rearrangement links TRBV29-1 to TRBJ1-1; D is undetermined. The CDR3 is made up of 12 amino acids. Trimming removed 5 bases at V and 1 base at J, with 8 bases between. The germline gives CDR1 SQVTM, CDR2 ANQGSEA.

This clonotype was detected only a few times. The chain carries TRBV5-1 and TRBJ2-3, with 10 bases aligning to TRBD2. Germline V CDR1 and CDR2: SGHRS, YFSETQ. V lost 6 bases and J lost 0; bases outside the gene matches: 13. The CDR3 length is 18 residues. CDR3 nucleotide sequence: TGCGCCAGCATGACGGCAGGAGCGGGAGGGACTAGCACAGATACGCAGTATTTT. It specifies CASMTAGAGGTSTDTQYF.

For the CDR3, the DNA is TGTGCCAGCAGCTCTCGCGGTCACACTGAAGCTTTCTTT. It specifies CASSSRGHTEAFF. The chain links TRBV7-2 to TRBJ1-1; D is uncertain. The germline V gene encodes CDR1 SGHTA and CDR2 FQGNSA. V was pared by 4 bases and J by 3 bases, with 9 bases between. The CDR3 spans 13 residues.

As regards this clonotype: Possible read error: a much larger clone is one base away. This chain uses TRBV7-2 with TRBJ1-5, with no clear D. The CDR3 runs to 13 residues. The germline V gene has CDR1 SGHTA and CDR2 FQGNSA. CDR3 in amino acids: CAGSYKADQPQHF. In DNA form, the CDR3 reads TGTGCCGGCAGCTATAAGGCCGATCAGCCCCAGCATTTT. Full variable domain (missing parts from reference TRBV7-2 and TRBJ1-5): GAGVSQSPSNKVTEKGKDVELRCDPISGHTALYWYRQSLGQGLEFLIYFQGNSAPDKSGLPSDRFSAERTGGSVSTLTIQRTQQEDSAVYLCAGSYKADQPQHFGDGTRLSIL.

About this clonotype: It may be a read error: a sequence one base away is much more abundant. The chain joins TRBV2 to TRBJ1-6; no clear D. Germline V gene data show CDR1 as SNHLY and CDR2 as FYNNEI. V lost 6 bases to trimming and J lost 0 bases, with 15 bases between them. The length of the CDR3 is 17 residues. The CDR3 nucleotides are TGTGCCAGCAGCGAGACGGCGCTGAGCTCCTATAATTCACCCCTCCACTTT. Translating gives CASSETALSSYNSPLHF.